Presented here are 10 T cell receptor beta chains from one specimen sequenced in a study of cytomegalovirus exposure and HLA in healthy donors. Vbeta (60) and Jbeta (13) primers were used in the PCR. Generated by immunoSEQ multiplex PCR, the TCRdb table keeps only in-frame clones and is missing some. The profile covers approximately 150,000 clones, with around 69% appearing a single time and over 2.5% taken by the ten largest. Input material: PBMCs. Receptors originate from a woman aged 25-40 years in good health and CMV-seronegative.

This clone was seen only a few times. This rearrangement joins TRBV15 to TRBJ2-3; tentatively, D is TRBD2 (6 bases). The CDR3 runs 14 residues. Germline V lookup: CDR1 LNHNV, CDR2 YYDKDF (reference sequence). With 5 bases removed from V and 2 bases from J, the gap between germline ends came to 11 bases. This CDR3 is CATSGGLDTDTQYF. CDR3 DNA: TGTGCCACCAGCGGGGGACTCGACACAGATACGCAGTATTTT.

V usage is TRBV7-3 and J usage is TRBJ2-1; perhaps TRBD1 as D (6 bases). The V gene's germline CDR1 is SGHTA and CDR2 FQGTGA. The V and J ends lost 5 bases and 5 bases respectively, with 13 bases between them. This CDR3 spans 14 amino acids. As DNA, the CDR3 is TGTGCCAGCAGCACATCGGGACATCACAATGAGCAGTTCTTC. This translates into CASSTSGHHNEQFF.

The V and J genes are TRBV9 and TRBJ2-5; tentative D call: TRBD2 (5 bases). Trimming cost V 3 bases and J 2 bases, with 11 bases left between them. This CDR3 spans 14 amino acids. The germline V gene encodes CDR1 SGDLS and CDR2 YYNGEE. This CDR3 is CASSGGGLQETQYF. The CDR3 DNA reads TGTGCCAGCAGCGGAGGAGGACTTCAAGAGACCCAGTACTTC.

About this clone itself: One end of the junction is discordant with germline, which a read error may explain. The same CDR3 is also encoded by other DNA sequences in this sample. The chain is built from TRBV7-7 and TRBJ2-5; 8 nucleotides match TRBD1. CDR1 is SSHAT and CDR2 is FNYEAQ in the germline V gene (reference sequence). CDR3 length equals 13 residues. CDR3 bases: TGTGCTAGCAGCTTAGACAGGGGAGATGAGCAGTACTTC. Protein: CASSLDRGDEQYF.

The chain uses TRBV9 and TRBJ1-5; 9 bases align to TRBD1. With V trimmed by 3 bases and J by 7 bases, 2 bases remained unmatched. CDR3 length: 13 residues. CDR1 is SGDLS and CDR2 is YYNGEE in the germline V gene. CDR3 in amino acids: CASSGQGGQPQHF. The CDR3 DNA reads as TGTGCCAGCAGCGGACAGGGGGGACAGCCCCAGCATTTT.

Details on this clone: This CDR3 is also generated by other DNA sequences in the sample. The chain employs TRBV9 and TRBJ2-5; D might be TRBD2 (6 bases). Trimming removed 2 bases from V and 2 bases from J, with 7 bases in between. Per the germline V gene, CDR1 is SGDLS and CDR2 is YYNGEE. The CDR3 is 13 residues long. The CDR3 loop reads CASSVAGQETQYF. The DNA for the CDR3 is TGTGCCAGCAGCGTGGCGGGGCAAGAGACCCAGTACTTC. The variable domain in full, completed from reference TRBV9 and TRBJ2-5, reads DSGVTQTPKHLITATGQRVTLRCSPRSGDLSVYWYQQSLDQGLQFLIQYYNGEERAKGNILERFSAQQFPDLHSELNLSSLELGDSALYFCASSVAGQETQYFGPGTRLLVL.

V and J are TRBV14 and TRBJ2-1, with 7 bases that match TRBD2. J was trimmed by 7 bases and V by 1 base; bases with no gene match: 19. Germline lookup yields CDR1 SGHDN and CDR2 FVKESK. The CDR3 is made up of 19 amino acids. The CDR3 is CASSQVGGTSGGGMNEQFF. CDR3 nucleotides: TGTGCCAGCAGCCAAGTTGGGGGAACGTCTGGGGGAGGGATGAATGAGCAGTTCTTC. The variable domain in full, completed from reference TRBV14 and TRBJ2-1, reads EAGVTQFPSHSVIEKGQTVTLRCDPISGHDNLYWYRRVMGKEIKFLLHFVKESKQDESGMPNNRFLAERTGGTYSTLKVQPAELEDSGVYFCASSQVGGTSGGGMNEQFFGPGTRLTVL.

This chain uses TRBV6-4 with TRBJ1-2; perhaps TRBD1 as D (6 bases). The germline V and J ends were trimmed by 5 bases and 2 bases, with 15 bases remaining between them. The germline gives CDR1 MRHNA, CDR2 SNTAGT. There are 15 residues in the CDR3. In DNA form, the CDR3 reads TGTGCCAGCAGTTATACAGGGTCCGGAAACTATGGCTACACCTTC. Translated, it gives CASSYTGSGNYGYTF.

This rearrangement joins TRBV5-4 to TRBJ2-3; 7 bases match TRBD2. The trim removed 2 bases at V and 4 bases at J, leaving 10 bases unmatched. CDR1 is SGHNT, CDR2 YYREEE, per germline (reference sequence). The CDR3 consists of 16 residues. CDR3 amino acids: CASSFWSRGRSDTQYF. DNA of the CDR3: TGTGCCAGCAGCTTTTGGTCTCGCGGGAGATCAGATACGCAGTATTTT. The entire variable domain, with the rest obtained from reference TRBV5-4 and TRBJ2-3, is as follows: ETGVTQSPTHLIKTRGQQVTLRCSSQSGHNTVSWYQQALGQGPQFIFQYYREEENGRGNFPPRFSGLQFPNYSSELNVNALELDDSALYLCASSFWSRGRSDTQYFGPGTRLTVL.

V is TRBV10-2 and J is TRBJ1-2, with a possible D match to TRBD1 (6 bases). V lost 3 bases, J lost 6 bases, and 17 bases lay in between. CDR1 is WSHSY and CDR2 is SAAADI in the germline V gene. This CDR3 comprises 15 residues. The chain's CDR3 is CASSDATGTSNGYTF. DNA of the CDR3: TGCGCCAGCAGTGACGCGACCGGGACATCAAATGGCTACACCTTC.